This T cell receptor (beta chain) was sequenced during a study of shared clonotypes between healthy human individuals. As for this clone: The antigen remains unidentified.

The CDR3 is 14 residues long. Germline-derived CDR1 and CDR2 are SGHNT and YYREEE (reference sequence). Trimming shortened V by 6 bases and J by 4 bases, and 16 bases separated the two germline ends. Study-level points and caveats: Clonotype sharing across donors was expected to vary with sequencing depth.

Repertoires were generated with immunoSEQ multiplex PCR, while TCRdb's copy carries only in-frame clones and drops some. The table shows roughly 2,500,000 clones, with 93% occurring only once. Specimen: naive CD4+ T cells from PBMCs. The subset denotes: CD45RA+ positively selected. The chain combines TRBV5-4 with TRBJ1-1; TRBD1 is a possible D gene (6 bases). The TCR comes from a man aged 18 to 29 in good health. Some clones in this sample may be carry-over from other donors' samples. The CDR3 DNA is TGTGCCAGCAAGATAAGGGGGGCGGGCACTGAAGCTTTCTTT. It translates to CASKIRGAGTEAFF.